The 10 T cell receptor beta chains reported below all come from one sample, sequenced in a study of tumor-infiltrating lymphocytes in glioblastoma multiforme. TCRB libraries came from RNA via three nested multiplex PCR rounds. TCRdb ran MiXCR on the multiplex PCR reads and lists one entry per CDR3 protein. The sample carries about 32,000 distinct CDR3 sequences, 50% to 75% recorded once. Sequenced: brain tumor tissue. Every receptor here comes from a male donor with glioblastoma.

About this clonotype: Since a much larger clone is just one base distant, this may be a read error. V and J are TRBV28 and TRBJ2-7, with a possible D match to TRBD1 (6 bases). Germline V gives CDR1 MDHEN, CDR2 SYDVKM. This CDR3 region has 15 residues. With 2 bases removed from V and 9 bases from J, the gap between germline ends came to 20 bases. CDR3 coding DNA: TGTGCCAGCAGTTTACCCCCCCTACAGGGAGAAGGGCAGTACTTC. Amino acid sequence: CASSLPPLQGEGQYF.

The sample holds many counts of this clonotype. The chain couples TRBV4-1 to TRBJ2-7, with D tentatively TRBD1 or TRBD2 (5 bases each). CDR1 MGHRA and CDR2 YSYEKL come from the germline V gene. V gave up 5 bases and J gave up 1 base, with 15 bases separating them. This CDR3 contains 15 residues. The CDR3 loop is CASSELWDGSYEQYF. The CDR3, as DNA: TGCGCCAGCAGCGAACTGTGGGACGGTTCCTACGAGCAGTACTTC.

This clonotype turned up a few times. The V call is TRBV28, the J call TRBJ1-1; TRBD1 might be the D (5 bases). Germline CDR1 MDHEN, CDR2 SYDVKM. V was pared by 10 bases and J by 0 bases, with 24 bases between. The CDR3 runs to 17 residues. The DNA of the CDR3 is TGTGCCATCAAAGGGACCTGGGGGGGGAATATGAACACTGAAGCTTTCTTT. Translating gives CAIKGTWGGNMNTEAFF.

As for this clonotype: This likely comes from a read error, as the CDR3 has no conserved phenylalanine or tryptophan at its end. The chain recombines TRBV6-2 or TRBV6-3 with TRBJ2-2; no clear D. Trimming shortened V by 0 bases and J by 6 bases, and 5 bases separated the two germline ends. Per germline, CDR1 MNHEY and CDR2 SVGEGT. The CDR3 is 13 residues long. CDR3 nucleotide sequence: TGTGCCAGCAGTTACTCTAGGTCCGGGGAGCTGTTTCTC. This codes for CASSYSRSGELFL.

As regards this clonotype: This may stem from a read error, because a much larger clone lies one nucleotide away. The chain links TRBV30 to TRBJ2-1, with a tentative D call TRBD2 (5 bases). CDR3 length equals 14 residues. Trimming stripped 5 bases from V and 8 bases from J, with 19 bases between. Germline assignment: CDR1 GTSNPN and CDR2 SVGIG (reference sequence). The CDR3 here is CAWGDWSGVYEQFF. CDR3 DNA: TGTGCCTGGGGTGATTGGAGCGGAGTCTATGAGCAGTTCTTC.

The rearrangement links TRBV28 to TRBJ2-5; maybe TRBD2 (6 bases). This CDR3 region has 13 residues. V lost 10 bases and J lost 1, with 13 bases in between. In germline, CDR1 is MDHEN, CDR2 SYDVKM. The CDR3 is CAKRRDSQETQYF. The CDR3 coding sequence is TGTGCCAAAAGGCGGGACTCCCAAGAGACCCAGTACTTC. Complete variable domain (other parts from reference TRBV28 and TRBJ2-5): DVKVTQSSRYLVKRTGEKVFLECVQDMDHENMFWYRQDPGLGLRLIYFSYDVKMKEKGDIPEGYSVSREKKERFSLILESASTNQTSMYLCAKRRDSQETQYFGPGTRLLVL.

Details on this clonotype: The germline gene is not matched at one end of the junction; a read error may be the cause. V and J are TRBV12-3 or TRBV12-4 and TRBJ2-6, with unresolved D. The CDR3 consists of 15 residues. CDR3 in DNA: TGTACCAGCTGTTTAAGGGCTATTGGGGCCAACGTCCTGACTTTC. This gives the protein CTSCLRAIGANVLTF.

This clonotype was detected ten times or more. The CDR3: CASSPGDSQFF. In DNA, the CDR3 is TGTGCCAGCAGTCCAGGAGACTCGCAGTTCTTC. V is TRBV12-3 or TRBV12-4 and J is TRBJ2-1, with D unclear. There are 11 residues in the CDR3. Trimming cost V 5 bases and J 12 bases, with 11 bases left between them.

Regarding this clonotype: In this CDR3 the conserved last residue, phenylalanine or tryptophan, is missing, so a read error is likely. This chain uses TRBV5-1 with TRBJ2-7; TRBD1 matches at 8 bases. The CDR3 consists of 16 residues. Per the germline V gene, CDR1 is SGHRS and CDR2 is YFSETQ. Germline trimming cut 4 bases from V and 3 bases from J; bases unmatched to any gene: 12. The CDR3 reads CASSLEGQASFYEQYS. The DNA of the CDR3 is TGCGCCAGCAGCCTGGAGGGACAGGCTTCTTTCTACGAGCAGTACTCC.

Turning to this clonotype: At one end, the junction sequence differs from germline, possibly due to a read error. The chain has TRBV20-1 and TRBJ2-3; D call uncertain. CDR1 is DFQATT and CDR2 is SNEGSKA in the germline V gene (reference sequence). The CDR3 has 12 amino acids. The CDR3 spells CNARDLRDTQYF. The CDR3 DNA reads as TGCAATGCTAGAGACCTAAGGGATACGCAGTATTTT.